A selection of T cell receptor beta chains follows, all from one sample in a study of blood T cell repertoires in COVID-19. TCRdb keeps only in-frame clones here, not all; method: immunoSEQ multiplex PCR. The profile shows about 76,000 clones, roughly 89% of them singletons. Sequencing input: peripheral blood. These receptors originate from a man aged 25 to 40 with acute or convalescent COVID-19. The CDR3 runs from the conserved cysteine through the conserved F or W. A D gene is named only where the DNA matches it firmly. A clone size is listed for some rows: how often the clone was seen (once, few, many), or a class if it is expanded.

TRBJ2-1,-,TRBD2,TRBV7-3,TGTGCCAGCAGCTTAACGACGGGACTAGCGGTCAATGAGCAGTTCTTC,CASSLTTGLAVNEQFF
TRBJ1-2,-,-,TRBV9,TGTGCCAGCAGCGTAGTGAGCAGGCCGGACTATGGCTACACCTTC,CASSVVSRPDYGYTF
TRBJ2-7,-,-,TRBV5-5,TGTGCCAGCAGGTTAGGGAGAGACTACACCTACGAGCAGTACTTC,CASRLGRDYTYEQYF
TRBJ1-4,few,-,TRBV10-3,TGTGCCATCAGCCAGGGGAAGGAAAAACTGTTTTTT,CAISQGKEKLFF
TRBJ2-5,once,-,TRBV12-3/TRBV12-4,TGTGCCAGCAGTTTAACGGTGACCCAGTACTTC,CASSLTVTQYF
TRBJ2-7,few,TRBD2,TRBV7-9,TGTGCCAGCAGCCCCAGCGGGACCTCCTACGAGCAGTACTTC,CASSPSGTSYEQYF
TRBJ2-7,-,TRBD2,TRBV6-5,TGTGCCAGCACCGGACTAGCGGGGGCCTACGAGCAGTACTTC,CASTGLAGAYEQYF
TRBJ2-7,-,-,TRBV13,TGTGCCAGCAGCAAGACAGTGAACAACGAGCAGTACTTC,CASSKTVNNEQYF
TRBJ2-7,-,-,TRBV11-2,TGTGCCAGCAGCGAGGCCTACGAGCAGTACTTC,CASSEAYEQYF
TRBJ2-5,-,-,TRBV28,TGTGCCAGCAGTATTCAACAAGAGACCCAGTACTTC,CASSIQQETQYF
TRBJ2-1,-,-,TRBV28,TGTGCCAGCAGTTCCTACGCCAATGAGCAGTTCTTC,CASSSYANEQFF
TRBJ2-7,few,-,TRBV18,TGTGCCAGCTCACCCGGTCCCGAGCAGTACTTC,CASSPGPEQYF
TRBJ1-2,-,-,TRBV7-9,TGTGCCATCTTCTTCAAGGGGAGGGGGGACTATGGCTACACCTTC,CAIFFKGRGDYGYTF
TRBJ2-1,once,-,TRBV7-2,TGTGCCAGCACCATTAGAAGGGGCTACAATGAGCAGTTCTTC,CASTIRRGYNEQFF
TRBJ2-3,-,TRBD2,TRBV3-1/TRBV3-2,TGTGCCAGCAGCCATCCGGTGGGTAGCGGGCGGGGAGGAAATACGCAGTATTTT,CASSHPVGSGRGGNTQYF
TRBJ1-1,-,-,TRBV11-2,TGTGCCAGCAGCTTGGGCGTGAACACTGAAGCTTTCTTT,CASSLGVNTEAFF
TRBJ2-3,-,-,TRBV4-1,TGCGCCAGCAGCCAAGAAACGGCGGCTTTGTCCACAGATACGCAGTATTTT,CASSQETAALSTDTQYF
TRBJ2-7,-,TRBD1,TRBV19,TGTGCCAGTAGTATTTTGGGACAGGGGATCTACGAGCAGTACTTC,CASSILGQGIYEQYF
TRBJ2-7,-,-,TRBV5-8,TGTGCCACCCCGGGGTTAGCGGTCCCCTACGAGCAGTACTTC,CATPGLAVPYEQYF
TRBJ2-1,-,TRBD2,TRBV7-3,TGTGCCAGCAGCTTAGTAGCGGGCAATGAGCAGTTCTTC,CASSLVAGNEQFF
TRBJ2-1,-,-,TRBV6-5,TGTGCCAGCAGACTGCGGAGCAGTAATGAGCAGTTCTTC,CASRLRSSNEQFF
TRBJ1-2,few,-,TRBV7-2,TGTGCCAGCAGCTTAGGCGGGGCAGCCGATGGCTACACCTTC,CASSLGGAADGYTF
TRBJ2-5,-,-,TRBV7-3,TGTGCCAGCAGCTCGGGACTCGGCGAAGAGACCCAGTACTTC,CASSSGLGEETQYF
TRBJ2-7,-,TRBD2,TRBV19,TGTGCCAGTAGACGACTGGCGGCGGGAGGGACCTACGAGCAGTACTTC,CASRRLAAGGTYEQYF
TRBJ2-2,-,TRBD2,TRBV30,TGTGCCTCCCCGGGACTAGCGGCGAACACCGGGGAGCTGTTTTTT,CASPGLAANTGELFF
TRBJ1-4,-,-,TRBV5-5,TGTGCCAGCAGAAGTAAGGAGACAACTAATGAAAAACTGTTTTTT,CASRSKETTNEKLFF